The clone carrying this TCR beta chain was picked up a small number of times. Antigen: not known. This sample is drawn from a study of metastatic and nonmetastatic thyroid tumors. About the study: Where malignant and benign thyroid patients were concerned, repertoires were compared across blood and tumor or nodule tissue.

Patients were all untreated before their thyroid surgery. Study processing details: A distant-metastasis classifier for papillary thyroid cancer was built using CDR3 differences across clinicopathological groups. TCRdb re-called clones from the PCR reads using MiXCR. Here the V and J calls rest on TCRdb's processing, not on the authors' analysis. Of about 42,000 clones in the sample, around 10% are singletons; the top ten hold 7% to 9.5%. Findings of the study overall: Relative to benign nodules, malignant thyroid tumors were reportedly characterized by significantly elevated TCR beta diversity in blood and tumor.

V shed 0 bases and J 2 bases; nucleotides not matched to a gene: 3. Per the germline V gene, CDR1 is MNHEY and CDR2 is SVGAGI. The CDR3 consists of 16 residues. The specimen was blood. The J gene is TRBJ2-7, the V gene TRBV6-5; 11 nucleotides line up with TRBD1. The TCR was taken from a male donor with papillary thyroid cancer or a benign thyroid nodule (not recorded which). Some clones in this sample may be carry-over from other donors' samples. This chain's CDR3 is CASSYSGQGEAYEQYF. CDR3 coding DNA: TGTGCCAGCAGTTACTCGGGACAGGGGGAGGCCTACGAGCAGTACTTC.